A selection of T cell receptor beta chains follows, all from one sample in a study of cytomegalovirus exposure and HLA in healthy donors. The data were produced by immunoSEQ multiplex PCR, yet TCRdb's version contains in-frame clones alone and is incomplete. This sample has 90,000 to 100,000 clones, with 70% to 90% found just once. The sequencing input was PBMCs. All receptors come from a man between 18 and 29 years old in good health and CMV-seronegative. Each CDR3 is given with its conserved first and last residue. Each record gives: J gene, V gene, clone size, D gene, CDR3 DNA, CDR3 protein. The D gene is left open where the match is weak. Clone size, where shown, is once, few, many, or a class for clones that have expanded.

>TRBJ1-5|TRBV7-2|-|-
TGTGCCAGCAGCGCCGGTTGGGGGGAGAATCAGCCCCAGCATTTT
CASSAGWGENQPQHF
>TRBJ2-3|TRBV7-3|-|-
TGTGCCAGCAGCTTAACCGGGTCTAGCACAGATACGCAGTATTTT
CASSLTGSSTDTQYF
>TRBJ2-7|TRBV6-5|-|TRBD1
TGTGCCAGCAGTTACTCGTGGGACAGGAGCTCCTACGAGCAGTACTTC
CASSYSWDRSSYEQYF
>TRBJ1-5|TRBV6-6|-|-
TGTGCCAGCAGTCCCACGACAGGCAATAGCAATCAGCCCCAGCATTTT
CASSPTTGNSNQPQHF
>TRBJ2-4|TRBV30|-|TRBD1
TGTGCCTGGACCGAAACAGGGGAAAACATTCAGTACTTC
CAWTETGENIQYF
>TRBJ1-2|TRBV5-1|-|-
TGCGCCAGCAGCCGCTCCCAGGAGGGAGTCTATGGCTACACCTTC
CASSRSQEGVYGYTF
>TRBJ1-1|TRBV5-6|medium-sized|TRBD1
TGTGCCAGCAGCTCGGTGACAGGGAAAAATGCTGAAGCTTTCTTT
CASSSVTGKNAEAFF
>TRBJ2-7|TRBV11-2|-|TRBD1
TGTGCCAGCAGCTTAGGGCAGGGGGCCTACGAGCAGTACTTC
CASSLGQGAYEQYF
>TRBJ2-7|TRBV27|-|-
TGTGCCAGCAGTTCACAGGGCAGCTACGAGCAGTACTTC
CASSSQGSYEQYF
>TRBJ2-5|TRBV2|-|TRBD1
TGTGCCAGCAGTGAATTGGGACAGGGAGGGTGGGAGACCCAGTACTTC
CASSELGQGGWETQYF
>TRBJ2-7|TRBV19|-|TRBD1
TGTGCCAGTAGTATGGGTTTGGGACAGGGGATGATTCTGATGGCGGACGGCAACGAGCAGTACTTC
CASSMGLGQGMILMADGNEQYF
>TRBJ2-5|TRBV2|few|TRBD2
TGTGCCACCTCAGCAGGGGCTAGCGGGGGAGAGACCCAGTACTTC
CATSAGASGGETQYF
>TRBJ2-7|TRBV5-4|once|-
TGTGCCAGCAGCTTGACCCCCGGGTACGAGCAGTACTTC
CASSLTPGYEQYF
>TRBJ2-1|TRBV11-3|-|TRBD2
TGTGCCAGCAGCCCTGGGGGGGTGGAGGAGCAGTTCTTC
CASSPGGVEEQFF
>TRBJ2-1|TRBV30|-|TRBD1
TGTGCCTGGAGTGTACAGGGGGACAATGAGCAGTTCTTC
CAWSVQGDNEQFF
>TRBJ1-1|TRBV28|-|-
TGTGCCAGCACGCCGGGGGGGATGAACACTGAAGCTTTCTTT
CASTPGGMNTEAFF
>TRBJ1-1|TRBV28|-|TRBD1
TGTGCCAGCACCATGGACAGGGGGCGCCCTGAAGCTTTCTTT
CASTMDRGRPEAFF
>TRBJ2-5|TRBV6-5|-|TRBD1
TGTGCCACGACAGGGTTAGAGACCCAGTACTTC
CATTGLETQYF
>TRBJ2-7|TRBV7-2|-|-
TGTGCCAGCAGCTTAGGGGTGGGGGCATTGTCCTACGAGCAGTACTTC
CASSLGVGALSYEQYF
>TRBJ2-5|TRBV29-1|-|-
TGCAGCGTTGAACAGGCAGGCCAAGAGACCCAGTACTTC
CSVEQAGQETQYF
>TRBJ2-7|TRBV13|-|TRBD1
TGTGCCAGCAGCTTAGAAGGGGACAGCTCCTACGAGCAGTACTTC
CASSLEGDSSYEQYF
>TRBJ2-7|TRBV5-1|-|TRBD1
TGCGCCAGCAGCTCCGGGACAGGGGCCTACGAGCAGTACTTC
CASSSGTGAYEQYF
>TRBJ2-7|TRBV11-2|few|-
TGTGCCAGCAGCTTAGGAAGGGGGGGCGAGCAGTACTTC
CASSLGRGGEQYF
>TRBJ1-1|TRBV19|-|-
TGTGCCAGTAGAAGAGGGTTGAACACTGAAGCTTTCTTT
CASRRGLNTEAFF
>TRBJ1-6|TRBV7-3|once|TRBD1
TGTGCCAGCAGCTCTGGACAGGGTCATTCACCCCTCCACTTT
CASSSGQGHSPLHF
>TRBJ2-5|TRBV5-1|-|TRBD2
TGCGCCAGCAGCCCCGGGACTAGCCTTAAAGAGACCCAGTACTTC
CASSPGTSLKETQYF
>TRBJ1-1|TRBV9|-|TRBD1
TGTGCCAGCAGCGTAACAGGGGGCCCAATGAACACTGAAGCTTTCTTT
CASSVTGGPMNTEAFF
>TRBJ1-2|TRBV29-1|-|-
TGCAGCGTTGGGGGGGACGCGCGTAGGGATGGCTACACCTTC
CSVGGDARRDGYTF
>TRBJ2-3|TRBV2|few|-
TGTGCCAGCAGTGTTTTGGGGGGGCGGTCAGATACGCAGTATTTT
CASSVLGGRSDTQYF
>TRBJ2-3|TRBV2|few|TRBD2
TGTGCCAGCAGTGGGCGGACTAGCGGGACCACAGATACGCAGTATTTT
CASSGRTSGTTDTQYF
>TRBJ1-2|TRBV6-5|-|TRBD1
TGTGCCAGCACTCGGGACAGTTTAAACTATGGCTACACCTTC
CASTRDSLNYGYTF
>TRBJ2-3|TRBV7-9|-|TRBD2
TGTGCCAGCCCCGGGCCCGGGGGGGCGGCTACGCAGTATTTT
CASPGPGGAATQYF
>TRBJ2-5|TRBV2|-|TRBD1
TGTGCCAGCAGCTATACAGGGGACCAAGAGACCCAGTACTTC
CASSYTGDQETQYF
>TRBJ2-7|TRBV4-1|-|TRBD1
TGCGCCAGCAGCTATACAGGGGGGACGGTACTGGGCTACGAGCAGTACTTC
CASSYTGGTVLGYEQYF
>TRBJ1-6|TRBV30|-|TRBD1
TGTGCCTGGAGTGTACTTCAGGGGGTGGATTCACCCCTCCACTTT
CAWSVLQGVDSPLHF
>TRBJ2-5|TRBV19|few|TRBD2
TGTGCCAGTAGTGGGGGGGGAGAGACCCAGTACTTC
CASSGGGETQYF
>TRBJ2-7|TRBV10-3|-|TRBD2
TGTGCCACCGTCACTAGCGTTGACTCCTACGAGCAGTACTTC
CATVTSVDSYEQYF
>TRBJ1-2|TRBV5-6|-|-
TGTGCCAGCAGCTTGGAGCGGTTGGGCTACACCTTC
CASSLERLGYTF
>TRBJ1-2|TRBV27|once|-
TGTGCCAGCAGTTTGTCACAGGTCGGAGGGGTTAACTATGGCTACACCTTC
CASSLSQVGGVNYGYTF
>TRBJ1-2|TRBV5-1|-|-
TGCGCCAGCAGCCATGCCGACCCTCCCAACAGTAACTATGGCTACACCTTC
CASSHADPPNSNYGYTF